This T cell receptor (beta chain) appears in the sequencing data of a study of cytomegalovirus exposure and HLA in healthy donors. Germline assignment: CDR1 SGHTA and CDR2 FQGNSA. CDR3 length equals 17 residues. With V trimmed by 4 bases and J by 1 base, 3 bases remained unmatched. Study outcomes and limitations: TRBV6-2, TRBV6-3 and some other V segments were unresolvable in 87-base-pair reads. Among the CMV-associated chains, three were confirmed in vitro as specific for CMV antigens. Most CMV-associated TCR beta chains were later found to appear HLA-restricted.

13 Jbeta primers and 60 Vbeta primers were used for the PCR. Profiled with immunoSEQ multiplex PCR; TCRdb holds only in-frame clones, not every one. The sample has around 220,000 clones; 75% to 80% are singletons. Points on this clone: The antigen remains unidentified.

This sequence was found in a man in his late teens or twenties in good health and CMV-seronegative. The sample comprised PBMCs. This rearrangement joins TRBV7-2 to TRBJ2-3, with 15 bases identical to TRBD2. In DNA, the CDR3 is TGTGCCAGCAGCTATCGGACTAGCGGGGGGGGCACAGATACGCAGTATTTT. This codes for CASSYRTSGGGTDTQYF.